The next 26 T cell receptor beta chains were all read from a single sample in a study of blood T cell repertoires in COVID-19. Only in-frame clones appear in the TCRdb table, and some are missing; sequencing was by immunoSEQ multiplex PCR. The data show 200,000 to 300,000 clones, with roughly 79% seen just once and under 2% held by the top ten. Sequenced sample: peripheral blood. The receptors stem from a woman of 80 years or more with acute or convalescent COVID-19.

This clone was observed once. The chain has TRBV5-6 and TRBJ2-7; 7 nucleotides agree with TRBD2. The CDR3 is 14 residues long. V was clipped by 2 bases and J by 2 bases; unmatched bases: 4. CDR1 and CDR2 from the germline V gene are SGHDT and YYEEEE. The CDR3 here is CASSFLAGPYEQYF. Here the CDR3 DNA reads TGTGCCAGCAGCTTCTTAGCGGGTCCCTACGAGCAGTACTTC.

The rearrangement joins TRBV28 to TRBJ1-1; tentatively, D is TRBD1 (6 bases). The germline V and J ends were trimmed by 6 bases and 5 bases, with 16 bases remaining between them. Germline CDR1 reads MDHEN; CDR2 reads SYDVKM. The CDR3 extends over 14 amino acids. The CDR3 reads CASRLLQGNTEAFF. For the CDR3, the DNA is TGTGCCAGCAGACTTTTACAGGGAAATACTGAAGCTTTCTTT.

The chain recombines TRBV10-3 with TRBJ2-7, with 8 nucleotides matching TRBD2. The J segment lost 2 bases and the V segment lost 6 bases, leaving 3 bases of the junction unmatched. Germline V CDR1 and CDR2: ENHRY, SYGVKD. This CDR3 region has 13 residues. The CDR3 loop reads CAISERGTYEQYF. The CDR3 DNA reads TGTGCCATCAGCGAGCGGGGGACCTACGAGCAGTACTTC.

This clone appeared a single time. The gene calls are TRBV27 and TRBJ1-5, with a possible D match to TRBD1 (5 bases). The CDR3 covers 16 residues. Trimming removed 5 bases at V and 4 bases at J, with 18 bases between. Germline loops: CDR1 MNHEY, CDR2 SMNVEV (reference sequence). CDR3 in amino acids: CASSPPPGGGNQPQHF. The CDR3 DNA sequence: TGTGCCAGCAGTCCACCCCCGGGGGGTGGTAATCAGCCCCAGCATTTT.

This rearrangement joins TRBV20-1 to TRBJ2-7; D not certain. CDR3 length: 13 amino acids. Germline assignment: CDR1 DFQATT and CDR2 SNEGSKA (reference sequence). V lost 4 bases and J 0 bases, leaving 10 bases between the germline ends. Written as DNA, the CDR3 is TGCAGTGCTATTGAAGACAACTCCTACGAGCAGTACTTC. Translated: CSAIEDNSYEQYF.

This clone was found once. The V and J genes are TRBV20-1 and TRBJ1-1, with TRBD1 matching over 8 bases. The ends lost 3 bases at V and 8 bases at J; junction bases unmatched: 2. The CDR3 length is 11 residues. Germline V gene lookup returns CDR1 DFQATT and CDR2 SNEGSKA (reference sequence). The CDR3 sequence is CSARGTGEAFF. DNA for the CDR3: TGCAGTGCTAGGGGGACAGGAGAAGCTTTCTTT.

The V call is TRBV4-1, the J call TRBJ2-1, with D possibly TRBD2 on 5 matching bases. This CDR3 contains 16 residues. Germline loops: CDR1 MGHRA, CDR2 YSYEKL. V was clipped by 0 bases and J by 6 bases, with 15 bases between them. The CDR3 bases are TGCGCCAGCAGCCAAGAAATTCGGGAACCTTTCAATGAGCAGTTCTTC. As protein: CASSQEIREPFNEQFF.

This CDR3 is CASSYSQGPEQYF. The CDR3 DNA is TGTGCCAGCAGTTACTCTCAGGGTCCCGAGCAGTACTTC. The rearrangement links TRBV6-6 to TRBJ2-7; perhaps TRBD1 as D (5 bases). CDR1 and CDR2 (germline): MNHNY, SVGAGI (reference sequence). Trimming removed 0 bases at V and 6 bases at J, with 9 bases between. The CDR3 is made up of 13 amino acids.

The V gene is TRBV5-5, the J gene TRBJ1-2; 8 nucleotides line up with TRBD1. CDR1 is SGHKS, CDR2 YYEKEE, per germline (reference sequence). The length of the CDR3 is 16 residues. With V trimmed by 4 bases and J by 4 bases, 12 bases remained unmatched. The CDR3 spells CASSPRTGRQIYGYTF. For the CDR3, the DNA is TGTGCCAGCAGCCCCCGGACAGGGAGGCAGATCTATGGCTACACCTTC.

The rearrangement uses TRBV4-1 and TRBJ2-5, with 9 nucleotides matching TRBD2. The CDR3 is 18 amino acids. Germline CDR1 MGHRA, CDR2 YSYEKL. The junction had 10 bases not matched to a gene; V was cut back by 1 base and J by 1 base. The CDR3 DNA sequence: TGCGCCAGCAGCCAAGGACCTTCCGGGACTAGCAGCCAAGAGACCCAGTACTTC. The encoded protein is CASSQGPSGTSSQETQYF.

The CDR3 reads CASSSKGQGLGGANVLTF. The CDR3 bases are TGCGCCAGCAGCTCGAAGGGGCAGGGGTTAGGAGGGGCCAACGTCCTGACTTTC. J is TRBJ2-6 and V is TRBV5-1; a possible D gene is TRBD1 (6 bases). V was shortened by 3 bases and J by 4 bases, with 20 bases between the two germline ends. Germline values: CDR1 SGHRS, CDR2 YFSETQ. The CDR3 totals 18 residues.

This clone occurred once. The V call is TRBV11-3, the J call TRBJ2-5; D is uncertain. Germline assignment: CDR1 SGHNT and CDR2 YENEEA. Trimming took 5 bases from V and 5 from J, leaving 9 bases between them. The CDR3 sequence is 12 residues long. CDR3 amino acids: CASSTRLETQYF. In DNA, the CDR3 is TGTGCCAGCAGCACCCGGTTGGAGACCCAGTACTTC.

The rearrangement joins TRBV2 to TRBJ2-7, with 10 bases lining up with TRBD2. The germline CDR1 and CDR2 sequences are SNHLY and FYNNEI. The CDR3 has 15 residues. Trimming removed 6 bases from V and 5 bases from J; junction bases left unmatched: 10. The CDR3 DNA reads as TGTGCCAGCAGATCCCAGCTAGCGGGAGACCACGAGCAGTACTTC. Protein: CASRSQLAGDHEQYF.

This chain connects TRBV3-1 (or the pseudogene TRBV3-2) to TRBJ2-7, with D unclear. The germline CDR1 and CDR2 sequences are LGHDT and YNNKEL (reference sequence). This CDR3 has 13 amino acids. V lost 1 base and J lost 3, with 7 bases in between. CDR3 loop: CASSQGLFYEQYF. The CDR3 region has the DNA TGTGCCAGCAGCCAAGGTCTCTTCTACGAGCAGTACTTC.

The chain employs TRBV4-3 and TRBJ2-4; maybe TRBD2 (7 bases). Trimming removed 2 bases at V and 3 bases at J, with 17 bases between. Germline lookup yields CDR1 LGHNA and CDR2 YSLEER. The CDR3 totals 17 residues. CDR3 DNA sequence: TGCGCCAGCAGCCAAACCCGTGCGGGGGCTAGCAAAAACATTCAGTACTTC. Translated: CASSQTRAGASKNIQYF.

The rearrangement links TRBV28 to TRBJ1-2; no definite D call. Trimming removed 6 bases from V and 4 bases from J, with 15 bases in between. Germline V CDR1 and CDR2: MDHEN, SYDVKM. The CDR3 contains 14 residues. CDR3 loop: CASREQSLFYGYTF. CDR3 bases: TGTGCCAGCAGGGAACAGAGCTTGTTCTATGGCTACACCTTC.

This clone appeared once. CDR3 sequence (DNA): TGTGCCACGGCAGGGACAGGGCAAAGCAATCAGCCCCAGCATTTT. It encodes CATAGTGQSNQPQHF. This chain uses TRBV28 with TRBJ1-5; 9 nucleotides match TRBD1. Germline V CDR1 and CDR2: MDHEN, SYDVKM. With V trimmed by 10 bases and J by 1 base, 8 bases remained unmatched. This CDR3 spans 15 amino acids.

This clone was picked up one time. The rearrangement joins TRBV9 to TRBJ1-1; no definite D call. Germline lookup yields CDR1 SGDLS and CDR2 YYNGEE. CDR3 length: 15 residues. V lost 4 bases to trimming and J lost 3 bases, with 16 bases between them. As DNA, the CDR3 is TGTGCCAGCAGCCCCAGACCCGGGAGGGACACTGAAGCTTTCTTT. It yields the protein CASSPRPGRDTEAFF.

The chain recombines TRBV9 with TRBJ2-1, with 9 bases aligning to TRBD2. The CDR3 totals 14 residues. The germline CDR1 and CDR2 sequences are SGDLS and YYNGEE. The V segment lost 4 bases and the J segment 9 bases; nucleotides outside the gene matches: 8. CDR3 region: CASSFSSGSVEQFF. Here the CDR3 DNA reads TGTGCCAGCAGCTTCAGTAGCGGGAGTGTTGAGCAGTTCTTC.

This sequence joins TRBV19 and TRBJ2-1; 10 positions match TRBD2. V shed 0 bases, J shed 9 bases, and the junction held 5 bases outside the gene matches. Germline CDR1 reads LNHDA; CDR2 reads SQIVND (reference sequence). CDR3 length: 15 amino acids. The CDR3 nucleotides are TGTGCCAGTAGTATAGATCCAGCGGGAGGGCCTGAGCAGTTCTTC. Translating gives CASSIDPAGGPEQFF.

The chain has TRBV11-2 and TRBJ2-5; 7 bases agree with TRBD2. Germline CDR1 and CDR2: SGHAT and FQNNGV. CDR3 length: 15 amino acids. With 5 bases clipped from V and 5 bases from J, the junction kept 11 bases outside the gene matches. Written as DNA, the CDR3 is TGTGCCAGCAGCGGCAGGACTAGGCAGGATGAGACCCAGTACTTC. As protein: CASSGRTRQDETQYF.

This clone was detected once. Other DNA sequences in the sample encode the same CDR3. The chain has TRBV18 and TRBJ2-5; D gene uncertain. V dropped 4 bases and J dropped 2 bases, with 8 bases sitting between them. The CDR3 has 13 residues. In germline, CDR1 is KGHSH, CDR2 LQKENI. As DNA, the CDR3 is TGTGCCAGCTCACTGGGCCAACAAGAGACCCAGTACTTC. It translates to CASSLGQQETQYF. The full variable domain, completed using reference TRBV18 and TRBJ2-5, is NAGVMQNPRHLVRRRGQEARLRCSPMKGHSHVYWYRQLPEEGLKFMVYLQKENIIDESGMPKERFSAEFPKEGPSILRIQQVVRGDSAAYFCASSLGQQETQYFGPGTRLLVL.

The count of this clone is one. V gene TRBV29-1 combines with J gene TRBJ2-3; D is perhaps TRBD1 (5 bases). Germline lookup yields CDR1 SQVTM and CDR2 ANQGSEA. The CDR3 is 11 amino acids. Between the trimmed V and J ends, which lost 6 bases and 1 base, there was a span of 5 bases. CDR3 coding DNA: TGCAGCGTACAGGGCACAGATACGCAGTATTTT. Amino acids: CSVQGTDTQYF.

The J gene is TRBJ1-2, the V gene TRBV27; TRBD1 aligns across 9 bases. From germline, CDR1 is MNHEY and CDR2 SMNVEV (reference sequence). The trim removed 5 bases at V and 8 bases at J, leaving 6 bases unmatched. The CDR3 has 13 residues. CDR3 protein: CASSRGQGNGYTF. The CDR3 DNA reads TGTGCCAGCAGTCGCGGACAGGGGAACGGCTACACCTTC.

The chain is built from TRBV5-1 and TRBJ1-1; tentative D call: TRBD1 (6 bases). Germline V gene data show CDR1 as SGHRS and CDR2 as YFSETQ. This CDR3 contains 15 residues. V was trimmed by 1 base and J by 1 base, leaving 11 bases between them. The CDR3 sequence is CASSLFGDKNTEAFF. The CDR3 DNA reads TGCGCCAGCAGCTTGTTCGGGGACAAGAACACTGAAGCTTTCTTT.

V is TRBV4-1 and J is TRBJ2-7, with D perhaps TRBD2 (6 bases). The CDR3 loop spans 16 amino acids. Germline assignment: CDR1 MGHRA and CDR2 YSYEKL. The V end was cut by 4 bases, the J end by 0 bases, with 16 bases between. As DNA, the CDR3 is TGCGCCAGCAGCCGCGCCACTAGCTTCGACTCCTACGAGCAGTACTTC. Its translation is CASSRATSFDSYEQYF.